The clone carrying this TCR beta chain was counted ten times or more. Its cognate antigen is unknown. Sequencing libraries made from TCR beta cDNA carried unique molecular identifiers. From the PCR reads, TCRdb called clonotypes with MiXCR, one entry per CDR3 protein. The profile shows approximately 180,000 distinct CDR3 sequences, over 25% of them singletons. These data belong to a study of post-analysis software for immune sequencing data. Study in general: There were relapsing-remitting, secondary progressive and progressive-relapsing multiple sclerosis among the disease courses included. General study points: By F measure, strong co-clustering occurred among samples prepared in the same batch. Included in a set of several TRBV segments more frequent in patients than controls were TRBV5-6, TRBV5-1 and TRBV20-1. For normalized Chao1 diversity, multiple sclerosis patients scored significantly lower than controls did.

CDR1 is SQVTM, CDR2 ANQGSEA, per germline. V was pared by 2 bases and J by 2 bases, with 13 bases between. The CDR3 spans 15 residues. The sequenced material came from blood. This chain links TRBV29-1 with TRBJ2-1; a weak D match, TRBD2 (5 bases). This sequence originates from a girl between 10 and 17 years old with multiple sclerosis. The CDR3 nucleotides are TGCAGCGTTGAATTTGTGGCGGGCCCCTACAATGAGCAGTTCTTC. This codes for CSVEFVAGPYNEQFF.